This T cell receptor beta chain was identified in a study of OX40 agonist ivuxolimab in advanced cancers. Patients who had autoimmune disease history or got systemic immunosuppression were left out. CDR1 and CDR2 from the germline V gene are MGHRA and YSYEKL. The CDR3 loop spans 13 amino acids. The V end was cut by 0 bases, the J end by 14 bases, with 11 bases between. The method was immunoSEQ multiplex PCR; TCRdb's version includes in-frame clones alone and lacks a portion of them. The sample shows about 70,000 clones, around 85% of them seen only once. Here the sequenced sample was CD4+ or CD8+ T cells sorted from blood, taken in a trial of the OX40 agonist ivuxolimab. The gene calls are TRBV4-1 and TRBJ1-6; D is ambiguous. The receptor was isolated from an adult with an advanced solid tumor such as melanoma, head and neck, liver or kidney cancer. The CDR3 DNA sequence: TGCGCCAGCAGCCAAGACCCTCTAGTAACCCTCCACTTT. Residues: CASSQDPLVTLHF.